The 25 T cell receptor beta chains below all came from one sample that was sequenced in a study of blood T cell repertoires in COVID-19. Measured with immunoSEQ multiplex PCR; TCRdb has only the in-frame clones, and not every one. The sample contains hundreds of thousands of clones, around 90% of which appear only once. The source material was peripheral blood. Receptor source: a middle-aged woman with COVID-19, enrolled during active disease.

The gene calls are TRBV6-5 and TRBJ2-7; D may be TRBD2 (6 bases). V gave up 10 bases and J gave up 2 bases, with 21 bases separating them. Germline-derived CDR1 and CDR2 are MNHEY and SVGAGI. The CDR3 totals 15 residues. The CDR3, as DNA: TGTGCCACCGTCGGACCGGGACTTAGACCCTACGAGCAGTACTTC. Translation: CATVGPGLRPYEQYF.

V is TRBV5-1 and J is TRBJ2-7, with TRBD2 as a possible D gene (6 bases). Germline V gene lookup returns CDR1 SGHRS and CDR2 YFSETQ. Trimming cost V 2 bases and J 6 bases, with 15 bases left between them. The CDR3 has 14 amino acids. CDR3 protein: CASSFSGDSGEQYF. CDR3 DNA: TGCGCCAGCAGCTTTTCGGGGGATTCGGGCGAGCAGTACTTC.

This rearrangement joins TRBV4-3 to TRBJ2-3; weak D call: TRBD2 (5 bases). The V end was cut by 3 bases, the J end by 4 bases, with 17 bases between. The CDR3 loop spans 16 amino acids. Germline lookup yields CDR1 LGHNA and CDR2 YSLEER. CDR3 sequence: CASSQLTSVGADTQYF. DNA for the CDR3: TGCGCCAGCAGCCAGCTCACTAGTGTCGGCGCAGATACGCAGTATTTT.

The V and J genes are TRBV7-8 and TRBJ2-1; TRBD2 might be the D (6 bases). Trimming took off 4 bases at V and 5 bases at J, with 18 bases between the two ends. Looked up from germline, CDR1 is SGHVS and CDR2 is FQNEAQ. The CDR3 consists of 16 residues. DNA for the CDR3: TGTGCCAGCAGCTCCCTGGGGGAGGACCTTGACAATGAGCAGTTCTTC. Protein: CASSSLGEDLDNEQFF.

The chain links TRBV6-5 to TRBJ1-3, with D perhaps TRBD1 (5 bases). The germline V and J ends were trimmed by 0 bases and 2 bases, with 11 bases remaining between them. Germline CDR1 reads MNHEY; CDR2 reads SVGAGI. This CDR3 contains 16 residues. Here the CDR3 DNA reads TGTGCCAGCAGTTACTCGCTCGGGGGAACTGGAAACACCATATATTTT. Its protein is CASSYSLGGTGNTIYF.

This rearrangement joins TRBV5-1 to TRBJ2-7; TRBD1 is a possible D gene (6 bases). This CDR3 region has 14 residues. V shed 0 bases and J shed 2 bases, with 9 bases lying between them. The germline V gene has CDR1 SGHRS and CDR2 YFSETQ. CDR3: CASSLAGAPYEQYF. The CDR3 DNA reads TGCGCCAGCAGCTTGGCAGGGGCACCCTACGAGCAGTACTTC.

The chain is built from TRBV15 and TRBJ1-2; 8 nucleotides align to TRBD1. V dropped 1 base and J dropped 5; count of bases not matched to a gene: 3. Per germline, CDR1 LNHNV and CDR2 YYDKDF (reference sequence). The CDR3 is 14 amino acids. The CDR3 bases are TGTGCCACCAGCAGAGCCCGGACAGGGTATGGCTACACCTTC. Its translation: CATSRARTGYGYTF.

This rearrangement joins TRBV27 to TRBJ2-5, with TRBD1 matching 8 bases. V was pared by 4 bases and J by 5 bases, with 9 bases of the junction left unmatched. The CDR3 loop spans 15 amino acids. Germline-derived CDR1 and CDR2 are MNHEY and SMNVEV (reference sequence). CDR3 amino acids: CASSSYRQGSETQYF. CDR3 DNA sequence: TGTGCCAGCAGTTCCTATCGACAGGGGTCGGAGACCCAGTACTTC.

This clone turned up a few times. This rearrangement joins TRBV19 to TRBJ1-5; D is possibly TRBD1 (5 bases). The CDR3 extends over 14 amino acids. Trimming left V 8 bases short and J 0 bases short, with 11 bases between. Germline V gene lookup returns CDR1 LNHDA and CDR2 SQIVND (reference sequence). The CDR3 loop is CASSQGYSNQPQHF. For the CDR3, the DNA is TGTGCCAGTTCGCAGGGTTATAGCAATCAGCCCCAGCATTTT.

As regards this clone: The sample carries other DNA sequences with the same CDR3. This chain joins TRBV12-3 or TRBV12-4 and TRBJ1-4; tentatively, D is TRBD1 (5 bases). V shed 2 bases and J shed 7 bases, with 5 bases lying between them. This CDR3 comprises 12 residues. CDR3 DNA sequence: TGTGCCAGCAGTTTAAGGGGTGAAAAACTGTTTTTT. Translated, it gives CASSLRGEKLFF.

The chain's CDR3 is CASRPDRGLYEQYF. Written as DNA, the CDR3 is TGCGCCAGCAGACCAGACAGGGGACTCTACGAGCAGTACTTC. The chain is built from TRBV10-2 and TRBJ2-7; TRBD1 agrees at 8 bases. Per the germline V gene, CDR1 is WSHSY and CDR2 is SAAADI. V gave up 6 bases and J gave up 3 bases; unmatched junction bases: 7. The CDR3 consists of 14 residues.

This clone was recorded only once. The rearrangement links TRBV27 to TRBJ2-7; D perhaps matches TRBD2 (5 bases). The CDR3 loop spans 14 amino acids. From germline, CDR1 is MNHEY and CDR2 SMNVEV (reference sequence). V was cut by 4 bases and J by 0 bases, with 10 bases left in between. Here the CDR3 reads CASSYRGLSYEQYF. CDR3 DNA: TGTGCCAGCAGTTACCGGGGTCTCTCCTACGAGCAGTACTTC.

Only one count was recorded for this clone. The chain joins TRBV7-8 to TRBJ1-5; D unresolved. Germline V gene lookup returns CDR1 SGHVS and CDR2 FQNEAQ. The CDR3 has 18 amino acids. V was pared by 1 base and J by 0 bases, with 16 bases between. The CDR3 bases are TGTGCCAGCAGCTTAGTGGCGGTAGTACGATATAGCAATCAGCCCCAGCATTTT. Its translation is CASSLVAVVRYSNQPQHF.

This clone was counted once. The chain links TRBV18 to TRBJ2-1; a possible D gene is TRBD2 (5 bases). Trimming removed 1 base from V and 9 bases from J, with 16 bases in between. There are 15 residues in the CDR3. Germline CDR1 KGHSH, CDR2 LQKENI. The CDR3 DNA reads as TGTGCCAGCTCACCACTGTTTAGCGATTTAGCTGAGCAGTTCTTC. Residues: CASSPLFSDLAEQFF.

The J gene is TRBJ1-1, the V gene TRBV7-9, with D perhaps matching TRBD1 (5 bases). V was trimmed by 4 bases and J by 0 bases, leaving 9 bases between them. Per germline, CDR1 SEHNR and CDR2 FQNEAQ (reference sequence). The CDR3 has 14 residues. The CDR3 bases are TGTGCCAGCAGCTCGACAGTAATGAACACTGAAGCTTTCTTT. It encodes CASSSTVMNTEAFF.

In regard to this clone: One junction end does not reproduce the germline sequence, and a read error may be involved. The chain uses TRBV7-6 and TRBJ1-1; possible D gene TRBD1, 6 bases. The CDR3 is made up of 14 amino acids. In germline, CDR1 is SGHVS, CDR2 FNYEAQ. CDR3 amino acids: CVSSPVTGSVEAFF. In DNA, the CDR3 is TGTGTCAGCAGCCCAGTGACAGGCTCAGTTGAAGCTTTCTTT.

CDR3 loop: CASSLRQSGANVLTF. The CDR3 nucleotides read TGTGCCAGCAGTTTACGACAGTCTGGGGCCAACGTCCTGACTTTC. V usage is TRBV28 and J usage is TRBJ2-6; perhaps TRBD1 as D (5 bases). The CDR3 runs 15 residues. Germline values: CDR1 MDHEN, CDR2 SYDVKM. Trimming stripped 2 bases from V and 1 base from J, with 6 bases between.

This chain joins TRBV7-2 and TRBJ1-2; 7 positions match TRBD1. The CDR3 is 14 residues long. CDR1 is SGHTA and CDR2 is FQGNSA in the germline V gene. J was trimmed by 5 bases and V by 1 base; bases with no gene match: 4. The CDR3: CASSLGQGVYGYTF. DNA for the CDR3: TGTGCCAGCAGCTTAGGACAGGGCGTATATGGCTACACCTTC.

V and J are TRBV5-5 and TRBJ1-4; the D is unclear. The germline CDR1 and CDR2 sequences are SGHKS and YYEKEE (reference sequence). The CDR3 runs 13 residues. V lost 4 bases and J lost 4, with 8 bases in between. For the CDR3, the DNA is TGTGCCAGCAGCCGACAAGTTAATGAAAAACTGTTTTTT. Translating it yields CASSRQVNEKLFF.

The chain couples TRBV15 to TRBJ2-2; D gene ambiguous. The CDR3 is 13 residues long. CDR1 and CDR2 from the germline V gene are LNHNV and YYDKDF (reference sequence). V gave up 8 bases and J gave up 5 bases, with 12 bases separating them. DNA for the CDR3: TGTGCCACCTCAAATCGAGCGACCGGGGAGCTGTTTTTT. Encoded protein: CATSNRATGELFF.

The rearrangement joins TRBV7-9 to TRBJ2-1; D gene unclear. Per the germline V gene, CDR1 is SEHNR and CDR2 is FQNEAQ (reference sequence). This CDR3 has 13 amino acids. Deletions cut 3 bases from V and 5 bases from J, with 8 bases between. CDR3 protein: CASSFPSHNEQFF. The CDR3 nucleotides read TGTGCCAGCAGCTTCCCTTCCCACAATGAGCAGTTCTTC.

This clone was picked up one time. Different DNA sequences within this sample yield the same CDR3. The chain recombines TRBV28 with TRBJ2-7; 7 bases fit TRBD2. Trimming at V came to 3 bases and at J to 4 bases, leaving 3 bases not matched to a gene. CDR1 is MDHEN and CDR2 is SYDVKM in the germline V gene. The length of the CDR3 is 13 residues. CDR3 protein: CASSFGGIYEQYF. CDR3 sequence (DNA): TGTGCCAGCAGTTTCGGGGGGATTTACGAGCAGTACTTC. The full variable domain, rest sourced from reference TRBV28 and TRBJ2-7, is DVKVTQSSRYLVKRTGEKVFLECVQDMDHENMFWYRQDPGLGLRLIYFSYDVKMKEKGDIPEGYSVSREKKERFSLILESASTNQTSMYLCASSFGGIYEQYFGPGTRLTVT.

The count of this clone is one. This chain joins TRBV5-4 and TRBJ1-1, with D maybe TRBD1 (6 bases). Trimming removed 1 base at V and 7 bases at J, with 14 bases between. Germline-derived CDR1 and CDR2 are SGHNT and YYREEE (reference sequence). This CDR3 comprises 14 residues. The CDR3 spells CASSLKVTDSEAFF. The CDR3 DNA reads as TGTGCCAGCAGCTTGAAGGTTACGGACAGTGAAGCTTTCTTT.

V gene TRBV7-2 combines with J gene TRBJ2-2, with D possibly TRBD1 on 6 matching bases. The V end was cut by 5 bases, the J end by 2 bases, with 15 bases between. This CDR3 spans 16 amino acids. The germline V gene has CDR1 SGHTA and CDR2 FQGNSA. This chain's CDR3 is CASSGQTGGNTGELFF. CDR3 coding DNA: TGTGCCAGCAGCGGTCAAACTGGGGGCAACACCGGGGAGCTGTTTTTT. The variable domain in full, with the rest retrieved from reference TRBV7-2 and TRBJ2-2, is GAGVSQSPSNKVTEKGKDVELRCDPISGHTALYWYRQSLGQGLEFLIYFQGNSAPDKSGLPSDRFSAERTGGSVSTLTIQRTQQEDSAVYLCASSGQTGGNTGELFFGEGSRLTVL.

The chain carries TRBV6-5 and TRBJ2-3, with TRBD2 identical over 8 bases. In germline, CDR1 is MNHEY, CDR2 SVGAGI. The J segment lost 6 bases and the V segment lost 7 bases, leaving 12 bases of the junction unmatched. This CDR3 is built from 15 residues. CDR3 sequence reads: CASMELAGSEDTQYF. As DNA, the CDR3 is TGTGCCAGCATGGAGCTAGCGGGTTCCGAGGATACGCAGTATTTT.